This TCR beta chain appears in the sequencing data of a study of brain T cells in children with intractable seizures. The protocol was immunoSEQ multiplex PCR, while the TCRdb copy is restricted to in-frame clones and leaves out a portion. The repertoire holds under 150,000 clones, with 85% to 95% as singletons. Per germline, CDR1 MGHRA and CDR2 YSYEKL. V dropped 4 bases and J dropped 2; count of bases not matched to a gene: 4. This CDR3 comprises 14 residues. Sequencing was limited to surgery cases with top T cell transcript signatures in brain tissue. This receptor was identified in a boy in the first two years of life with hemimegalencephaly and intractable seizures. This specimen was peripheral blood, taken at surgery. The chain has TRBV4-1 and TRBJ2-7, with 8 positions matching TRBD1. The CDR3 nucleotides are TGCGCCAGCAGCCCCCGGACAGGGACCTACGAGCAGTACTTC. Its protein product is CASSPRTGTYEQYF.